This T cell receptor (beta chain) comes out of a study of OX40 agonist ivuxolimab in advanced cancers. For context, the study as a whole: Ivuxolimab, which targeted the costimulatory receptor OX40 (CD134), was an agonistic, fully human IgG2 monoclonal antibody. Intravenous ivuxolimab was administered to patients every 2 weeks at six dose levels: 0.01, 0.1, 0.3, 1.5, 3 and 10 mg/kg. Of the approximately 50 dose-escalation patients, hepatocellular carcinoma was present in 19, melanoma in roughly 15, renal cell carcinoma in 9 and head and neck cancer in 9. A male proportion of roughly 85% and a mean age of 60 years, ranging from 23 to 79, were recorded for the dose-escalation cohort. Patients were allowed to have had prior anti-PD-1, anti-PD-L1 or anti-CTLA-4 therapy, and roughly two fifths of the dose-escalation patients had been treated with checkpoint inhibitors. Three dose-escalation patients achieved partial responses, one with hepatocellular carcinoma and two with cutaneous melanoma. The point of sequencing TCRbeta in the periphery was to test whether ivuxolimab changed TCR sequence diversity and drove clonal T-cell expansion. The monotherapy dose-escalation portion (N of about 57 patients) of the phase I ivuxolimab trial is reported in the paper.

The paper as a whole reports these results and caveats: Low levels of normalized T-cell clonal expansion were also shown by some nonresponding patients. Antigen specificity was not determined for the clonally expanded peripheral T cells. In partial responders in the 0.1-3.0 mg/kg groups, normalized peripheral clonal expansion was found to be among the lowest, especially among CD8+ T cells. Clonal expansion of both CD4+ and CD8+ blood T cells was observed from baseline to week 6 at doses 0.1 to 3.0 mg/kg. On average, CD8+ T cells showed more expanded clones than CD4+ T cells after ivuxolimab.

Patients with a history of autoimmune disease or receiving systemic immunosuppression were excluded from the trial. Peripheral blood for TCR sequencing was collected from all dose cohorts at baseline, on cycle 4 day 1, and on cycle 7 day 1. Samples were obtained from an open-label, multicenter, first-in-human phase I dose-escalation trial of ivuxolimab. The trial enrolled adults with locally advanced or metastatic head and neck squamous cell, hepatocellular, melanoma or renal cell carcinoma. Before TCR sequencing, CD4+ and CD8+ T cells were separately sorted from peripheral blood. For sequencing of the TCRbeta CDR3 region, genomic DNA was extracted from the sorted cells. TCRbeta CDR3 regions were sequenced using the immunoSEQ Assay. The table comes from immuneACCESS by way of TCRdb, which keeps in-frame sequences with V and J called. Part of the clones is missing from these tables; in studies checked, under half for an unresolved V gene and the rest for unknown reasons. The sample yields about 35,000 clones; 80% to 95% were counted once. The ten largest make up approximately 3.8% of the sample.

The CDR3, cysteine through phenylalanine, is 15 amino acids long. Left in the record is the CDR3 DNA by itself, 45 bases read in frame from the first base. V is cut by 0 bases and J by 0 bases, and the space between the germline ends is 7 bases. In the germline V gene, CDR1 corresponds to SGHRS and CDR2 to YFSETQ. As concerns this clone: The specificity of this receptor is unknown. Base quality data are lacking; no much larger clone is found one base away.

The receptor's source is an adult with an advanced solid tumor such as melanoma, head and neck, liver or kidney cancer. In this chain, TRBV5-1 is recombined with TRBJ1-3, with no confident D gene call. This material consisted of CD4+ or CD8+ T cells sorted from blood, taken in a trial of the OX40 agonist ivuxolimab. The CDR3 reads CASSLGRSSGNTIYF. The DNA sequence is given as TGCGCCAGCAGCTTGGGGAGGAGCTCTGGAAACACCATATATTTT. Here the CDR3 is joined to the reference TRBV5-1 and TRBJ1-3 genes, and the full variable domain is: KAGVTQTPRYLIKTRGQQVTLSCSPISGHRSVSWYQQTPGQGLQFLFEYFSETQRNKGNFPGRFSGRQFSNSRSEMNVSTLELGDSALYLCASSLGRSSGNTIYFGEGSWLTVV.